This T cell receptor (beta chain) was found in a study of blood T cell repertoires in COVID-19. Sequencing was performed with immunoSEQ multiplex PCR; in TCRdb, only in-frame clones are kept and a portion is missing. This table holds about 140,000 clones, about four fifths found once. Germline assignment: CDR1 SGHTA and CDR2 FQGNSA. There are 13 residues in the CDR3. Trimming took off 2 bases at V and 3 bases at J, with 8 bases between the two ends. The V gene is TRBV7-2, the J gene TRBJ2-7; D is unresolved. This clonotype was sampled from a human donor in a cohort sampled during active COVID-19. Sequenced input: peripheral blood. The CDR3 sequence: CASSLRNYYEQYF. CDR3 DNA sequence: TGTGCCAGCAGCTTAAGGAACTACTACGAGCAGTACTTC.